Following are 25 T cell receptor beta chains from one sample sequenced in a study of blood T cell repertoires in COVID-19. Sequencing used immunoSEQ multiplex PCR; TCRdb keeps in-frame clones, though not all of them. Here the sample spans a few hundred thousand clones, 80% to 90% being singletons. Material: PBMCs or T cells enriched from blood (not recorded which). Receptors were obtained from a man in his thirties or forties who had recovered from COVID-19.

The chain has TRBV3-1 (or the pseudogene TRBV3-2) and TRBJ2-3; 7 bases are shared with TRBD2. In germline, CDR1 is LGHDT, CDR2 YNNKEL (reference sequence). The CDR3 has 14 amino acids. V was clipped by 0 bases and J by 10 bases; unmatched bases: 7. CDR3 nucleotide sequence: TGTGCCAGCAGCCAAGATTCCAGCGGGGCGGCGCAGTATTTT. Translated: CASSQDSSGAAQYF.

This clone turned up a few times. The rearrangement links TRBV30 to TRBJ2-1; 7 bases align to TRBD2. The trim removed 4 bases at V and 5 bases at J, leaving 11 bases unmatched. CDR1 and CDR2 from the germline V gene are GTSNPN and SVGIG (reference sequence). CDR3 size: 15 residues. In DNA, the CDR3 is TGTGCCTGGAAAGACCCCCCGGGGAGGGACAATGAGCAGTTCTTC. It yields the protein CAWKDPPGRDNEQFF.

Here the CDR3 reads CASSSLLTGGLGLEQFF. CDR3 nucleotide sequence: TGTGCCAGCAGTTCACTCCTCACGGGGGGACTAGGTTTAGAGCAGTTCTTC. The V call is TRBV27, the J call TRBJ2-1, with 8 bases that match TRBD2. The germline V gene encodes CDR1 MNHEY and CDR2 SMNVEV (reference sequence). After removal of 4 bases from V and 10 bases from J, the junction contained 18 bases not matched to a gene. This CDR3 has 17 amino acids.

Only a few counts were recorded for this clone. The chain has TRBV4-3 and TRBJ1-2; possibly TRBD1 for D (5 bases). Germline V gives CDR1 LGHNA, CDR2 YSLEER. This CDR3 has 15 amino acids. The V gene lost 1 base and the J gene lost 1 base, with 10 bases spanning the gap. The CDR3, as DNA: TGCGCCAGCAGCCAAGTAACAGGATTTAACTATGGCTACACCTTC. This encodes CASSQVTGFNYGYTF.

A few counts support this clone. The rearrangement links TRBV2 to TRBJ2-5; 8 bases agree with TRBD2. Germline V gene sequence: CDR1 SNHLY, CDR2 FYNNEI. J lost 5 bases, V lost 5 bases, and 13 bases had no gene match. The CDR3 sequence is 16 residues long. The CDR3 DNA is TGTGCCAGCAGTTGGTTAAGCGGGGGACACGGGGAGACCCAGTACTTC. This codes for CASSWLSGGHGETQYF.

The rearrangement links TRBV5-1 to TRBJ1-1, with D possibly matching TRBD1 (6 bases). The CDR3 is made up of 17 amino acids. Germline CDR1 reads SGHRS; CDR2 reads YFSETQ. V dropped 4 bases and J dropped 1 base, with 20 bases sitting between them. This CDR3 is CASSPAGTRDGNTEAFF. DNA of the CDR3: TGCGCCAGCAGCCCGGCAGGGACACGAGATGGGAACACTGAAGCTTTCTTT.

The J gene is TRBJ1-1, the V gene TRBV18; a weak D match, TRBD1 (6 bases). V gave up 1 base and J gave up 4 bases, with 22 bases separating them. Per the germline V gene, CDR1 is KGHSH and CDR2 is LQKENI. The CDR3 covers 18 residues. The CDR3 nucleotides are TGTGCCAGCTCACCACTCGCAGGGGTCATAGAGTCGATCACTGAAGCTTTCTTT. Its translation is CASSPLAGVIESITEAFF.

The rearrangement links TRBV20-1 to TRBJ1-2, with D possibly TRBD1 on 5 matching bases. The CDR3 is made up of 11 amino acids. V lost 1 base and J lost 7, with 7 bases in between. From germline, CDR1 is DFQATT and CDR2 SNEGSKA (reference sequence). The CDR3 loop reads CSARGGLGYTF. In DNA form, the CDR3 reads TGCAGTGCTAGAGGGGGCCTTGGCTACACCTTC.

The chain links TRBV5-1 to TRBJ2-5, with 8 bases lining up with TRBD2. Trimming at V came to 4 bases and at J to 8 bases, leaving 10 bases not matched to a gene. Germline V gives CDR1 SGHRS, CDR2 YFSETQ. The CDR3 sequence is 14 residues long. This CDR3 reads CASSRAGDRVTQYF. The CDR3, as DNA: TGCGCCAGCAGCAGAGCGGGGGACCGAGTTACCCAGTACTTC.

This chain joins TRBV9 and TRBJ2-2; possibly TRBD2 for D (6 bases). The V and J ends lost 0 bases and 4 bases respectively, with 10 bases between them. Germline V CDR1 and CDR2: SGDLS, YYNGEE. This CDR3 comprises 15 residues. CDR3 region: CASSVVVGGTGELFF. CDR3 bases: TGTGCCAGCAGCGTAGTTGTGGGGGGCACCGGGGAGCTGTTTTTT. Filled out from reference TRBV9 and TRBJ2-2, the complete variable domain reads DSGVTQTPKHLITATGQRVTLRCSPRSGDLSVYWYQQSLDQGLQFLIQYYNGEERAKGNILERFSAQQFPDLHSELNLSSLELGDSALYFCASSVVVGGTGELFFGEGSRLTVL.

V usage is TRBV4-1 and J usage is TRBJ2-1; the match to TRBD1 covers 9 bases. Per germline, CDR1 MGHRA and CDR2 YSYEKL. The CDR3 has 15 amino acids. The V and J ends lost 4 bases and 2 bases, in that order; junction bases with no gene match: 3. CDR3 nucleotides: TGCGCCAGCAGCCTGGGACAGGGACCCTACAATGAGCAGTTCTTC. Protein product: CASSLGQGPYNEQFF.

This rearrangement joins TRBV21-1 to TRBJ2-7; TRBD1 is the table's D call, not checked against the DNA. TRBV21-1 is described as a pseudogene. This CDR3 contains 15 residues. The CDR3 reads CASSRPTGNTYEQYF. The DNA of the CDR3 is TGTGCCAGCAGCAGGCCGACAGGGAACACCTACGAGCAGTACTTC.

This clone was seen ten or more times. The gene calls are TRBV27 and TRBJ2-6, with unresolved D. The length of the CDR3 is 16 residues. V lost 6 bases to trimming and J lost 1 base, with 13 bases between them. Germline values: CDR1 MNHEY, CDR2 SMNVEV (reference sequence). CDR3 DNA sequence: TGTGCCAGCAGACCCTACCCAGGTTCTGGGGCCAACGTCCTGACTTTC. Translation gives CASRPYPGSGANVLTF.

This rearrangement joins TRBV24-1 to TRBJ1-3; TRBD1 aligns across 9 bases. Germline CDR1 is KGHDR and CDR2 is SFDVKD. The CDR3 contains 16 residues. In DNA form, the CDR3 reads TGTTCTCCACCCGGGGGGACAGGGCCTTCTGGAAACACCATATATTTT. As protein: CSPPGGTGPSGNTIYF.

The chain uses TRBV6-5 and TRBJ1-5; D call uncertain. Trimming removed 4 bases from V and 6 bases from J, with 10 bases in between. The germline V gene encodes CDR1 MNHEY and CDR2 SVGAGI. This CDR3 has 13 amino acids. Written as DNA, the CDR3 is TGTGCCAGCAGTTCACGGGAAAGTCAGCCCCAGCATTTT. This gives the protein CASSSRESQPQHF.

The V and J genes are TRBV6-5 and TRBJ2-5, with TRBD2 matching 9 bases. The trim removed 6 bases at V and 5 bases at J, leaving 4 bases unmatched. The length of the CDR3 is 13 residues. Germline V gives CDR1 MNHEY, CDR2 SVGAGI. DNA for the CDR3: TGTGCCAGCAGACGCGGGGGGGCCGAGACCCAGTACTTC. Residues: CASRRGGAETQYF.

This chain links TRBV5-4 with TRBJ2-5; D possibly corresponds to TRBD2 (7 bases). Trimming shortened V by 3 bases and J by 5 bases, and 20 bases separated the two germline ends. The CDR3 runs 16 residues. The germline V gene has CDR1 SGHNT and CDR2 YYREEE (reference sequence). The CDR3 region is CASSSGQGGERETQYF. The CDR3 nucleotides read TGTGCCAGCAGCTCGGGCCAAGGGGGGGAACGGGAGACCCAGTACTTC.

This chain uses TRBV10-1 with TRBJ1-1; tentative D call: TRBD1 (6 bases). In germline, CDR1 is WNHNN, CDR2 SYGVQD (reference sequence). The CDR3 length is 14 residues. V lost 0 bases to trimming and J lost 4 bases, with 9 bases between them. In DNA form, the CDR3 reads TGCGCCAGCAGTGAGTCTGCAGGGGCCACTGAAGCTTTCTTT. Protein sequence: CASSESAGATEAFF.

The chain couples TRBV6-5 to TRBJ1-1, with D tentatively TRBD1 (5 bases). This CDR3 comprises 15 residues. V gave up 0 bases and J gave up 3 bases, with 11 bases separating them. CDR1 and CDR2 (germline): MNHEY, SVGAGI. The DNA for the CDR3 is TGTGCCAGCAGTTACTCGAGTGGGGCGGACACTGAAGCTTTCTTT. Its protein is CASSYSSGADTEAFF.

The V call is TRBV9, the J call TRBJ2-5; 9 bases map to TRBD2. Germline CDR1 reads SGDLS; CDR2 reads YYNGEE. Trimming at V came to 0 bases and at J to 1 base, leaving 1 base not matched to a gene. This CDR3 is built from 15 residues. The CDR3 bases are TGTGCCAGCAGCGTAGTTAGCGGGGGCCAAGAGACCCAGTACTTC. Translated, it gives CASSVVSGGQETQYF. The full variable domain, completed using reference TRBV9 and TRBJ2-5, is DSGVTQTPKHLITATGQRVTLRCSPRSGDLSVYWYQQSLDQGLQFLIQYYNGEERAKGNILERFSAQQFPDLHSELNLSSLELGDSALYFCASSVVSGGQETQYFGPGTRLLVL.

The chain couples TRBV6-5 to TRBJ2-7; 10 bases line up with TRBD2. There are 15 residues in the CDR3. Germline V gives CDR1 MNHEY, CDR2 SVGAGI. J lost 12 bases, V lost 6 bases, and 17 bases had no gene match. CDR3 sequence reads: CASSQSLGSGGAVYF. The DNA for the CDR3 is TGTGCCAGCAGCCAGTCCCTGGGGAGCGGGGGGGCCGTGTACTTC.

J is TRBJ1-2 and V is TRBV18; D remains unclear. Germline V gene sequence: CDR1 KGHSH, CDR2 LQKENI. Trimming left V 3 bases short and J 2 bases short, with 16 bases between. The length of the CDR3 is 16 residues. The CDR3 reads CASSPWSGSENYGYTF. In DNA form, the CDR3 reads TGTGCCAGCTCACCTTGGTCCGGGAGTGAGAACTATGGCTACACCTTC.

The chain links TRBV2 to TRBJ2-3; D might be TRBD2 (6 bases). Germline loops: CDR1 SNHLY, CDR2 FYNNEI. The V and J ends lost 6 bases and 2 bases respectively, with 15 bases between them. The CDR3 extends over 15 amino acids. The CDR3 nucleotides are TGTGCCAGCAGCGCTTTGGGGACTTACACAGATACGCAGTATTTT. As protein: CASSALGTYTDTQYF.

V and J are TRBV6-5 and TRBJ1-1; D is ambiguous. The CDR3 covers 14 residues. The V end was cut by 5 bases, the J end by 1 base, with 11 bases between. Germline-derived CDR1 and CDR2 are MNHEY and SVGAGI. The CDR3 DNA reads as TGTGCCAGCAGTCCATTACCCGGGAACACTGAAGCTTTCTTT. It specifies CASSPLPGNTEAFF.

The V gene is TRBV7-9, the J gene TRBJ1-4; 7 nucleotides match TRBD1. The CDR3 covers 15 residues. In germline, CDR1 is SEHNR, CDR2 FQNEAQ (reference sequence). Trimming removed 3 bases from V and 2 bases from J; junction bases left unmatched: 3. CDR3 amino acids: CASSFYRGTNEKLFF. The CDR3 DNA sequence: TGTGCCAGCAGCTTTTACAGGGGCACTAATGAAAAACTGTTTTTT.